These 15 T cell receptor beta chains came from one sample sequenced in a study of CD8+CD57+ T cells in acquired aplastic anemia. Those patients picked for sequencing had displayed CD8+CD57+ cell expansion on flow cytometry. Using genomic DNA as the template, TCR beta VDJ and CDR3 profiling was carried out. TCRdb fed the reads into MiXCR, producing one record per CDR3 protein. The table records hundreds of thousands of distinct CDR3 sequences, roughly a third of them present only once. The sequencing sample was made of sorted CD4+, CD8+, or CD8+CD57+ T cells (not recorded which) from PBMCs. Receptor source: a human donor with aplastic anemia.

This clonotype was counted many times. This chain links TRBV19 with TRBJ2-2, with 11 bases identical to TRBD1. CDR3 length: 15 amino acids. Per germline, CDR1 LNHDA and CDR2 SQIVND (reference sequence). V lost 8 bases and J lost 4; bases outside the gene matches: 6. Written as DNA, the CDR3 is TGTGCCAGTCTAACCGGGACAGGGGGCACCGGGGAGCTGTTTTTT. This translates into CASLTGTGGTGELFF. Supplemented by reference TRBV19 and TRBJ2-2, the full variable domain reads DGGITQSPKYLFRKEGQNVTLSCEQNLNHDAMYWYRQDPGQGLRLIYYSQIVNDFQKGDIAEGYSVSREKKESFPLTVTSAQKNPTAFYLCASLTGTGGTGELFFGEGSRLTVL.

This clonotype came up many times. The chain carries TRBV12-3 or TRBV12-4 and TRBJ1-3; no clear D gene. The V end lost 5 bases, the J end lost 5 bases, and 13 bases lay between the germline ends. The CDR3 is 14 residues long. The CDR3 sequence is CASSLTLLRNTIYF. CDR3 nucleotides: TGTGCCAGCAGTCTTACACTGCTGCGAAACACCATATATTTT.

This chain links TRBV9 with TRBJ2-7, with 7 bases identical to TRBD1. Germline CDR1 is SGDLS and CDR2 is YYNGEE. The CDR3 has 16 amino acids. The V gene end was trimmed by 0 bases and the J gene end by 4 bases; junction bases not matched to a gene: 10. The CDR3 DNA is TGTGCCAGCAGCGTAGGTGTCCTAGGGGGCAGGTACGAGCAGTACTTC. It specifies CASSVGVLGGRYEQYF.

The rearrangement uses TRBV20-1 and TRBJ1-2; D is undetermined. Germline CDR1 is DFQATT and CDR2 is SNEGSKA (reference sequence). Trimming removed 1 base from V and 4 bases from J, with 16 bases in between. CDR3 length: 15 amino acids. The CDR3 is CSARVPASSSYGYTF. The CDR3 bases are TGCAGTGCTAGAGTCCCAGCCTCCTCCTCCTATGGCTACACCTTC.

The V and J genes are TRBV29-1 and TRBJ2-7; D is perhaps TRBD2 (6 bases). The CDR3 length is 14 residues. The germline gives CDR1 SQVTM, CDR2 ANQGSEA. The V end was cut by 4 bases, the J end by 2 bases, with 15 bases between. CDR3 amino acids: CSVVIGRPPYEQYF. In nucleotides, the CDR3 is TGCAGCGTTGTGATAGGGAGGCCCCCCTACGAGCAGTACTTC.

This clonotype was seen only a few times. V usage is TRBV9 and J usage is TRBJ1-1; a weak D match, TRBD1 (6 bases). V was clipped by 0 bases and J by 4 bases, with 13 bases between them. There are 15 residues in the CDR3. Germline values: CDR1 SGDLS, CDR2 YYNGEE. CDR3: CASSVVGGESTEAFF. CDR3 sequence (DNA): TGTGCCAGCAGCGTAGTAGGGGGTGAAAGCACTGAAGCTTTCTTT.

Of note for this clonotype: A much bigger clone sits one base away, suggesting this may be a read error. The rearrangement joins TRBV19 to TRBJ2-7, with no clear D. Germline CDR1 is LNHDA and CDR2 is SQIVND (reference sequence). Trimming cost V 5 bases and J 6 bases, with 26 bases left between them. This CDR3 contains 17 residues. Here the CDR3 reads CASSVGSVGSGRSEQYF. The CDR3, as DNA: TGTGCCAGTAGTGTAGGCTCCGTGGGGTCCGGGCGGAGCGAGCAGTACTTC.

The V gene is TRBV3-1, the J gene TRBJ2-7; maybe TRBD1 (5 bases). The CDR3 contains 14 residues. The V end was cut by 9 bases, the J end by 2 bases, with 17 bases between. Germline lookup yields CDR1 LGHDT and CDR2 YNNKEL (reference sequence). The CDR3 coding sequence is TGTGCCAGTGGGAAACAGGCGGCAACCTACGAGCAGTACTTC. This gives the protein CASGKQAATYEQYF.

This clonotype was detected ten times or more. V gene TRBV7-9 combines with J gene TRBJ2-3; D gene ambiguous. Germline assignment: CDR1 SEHNR and CDR2 FQNEAQ (reference sequence). Trimming cost V 5 bases and J 3 bases, with 0 bases left between them. CDR3 length: 10 amino acids. Here the CDR3 DNA reads TGTGCCAGCAGCACAGATACGCAGTATTTT. This gives the protein CASSTDTQYF.

This chain joins TRBV20-1 and TRBJ2-7, with TRBD2 identical over 8 bases. After removal of 3 bases from V and 7 bases from J, the junction contained 2 bases not matched to a gene. Germline V gene sequence: CDR1 DFQATT, CDR2 SNEGSKA (reference sequence). This CDR3 has 11 amino acids. CDR3 region: CSASGRGEQYF. Written as DNA, the CDR3 is TGCAGTGCTAGCGGGAGGGGTGAGCAGTACTTC.

J is TRBJ2-2 and V is TRBV5-1; tentative D call: TRBD2 (6 bases). Germline CDR1 and CDR2: SGHRS and YFSETQ. V was cut by 2 bases and J by 4 bases, with 12 bases left in between. CDR3 length: 15 residues. CDR3 coding DNA: TGCGCCAGCAGCTTATCCGGGGGTTTCACCGGGGAGCTGTTTTTT. Protein product: CASSLSGGFTGELFF.

As to this clonotype: One junction end does not reproduce the germline sequence, and a read error may be involved. V is TRBV4-1 and J is TRBJ2-7, with D possibly being TRBD2 (5 bases). In germline, CDR1 is MGHRA, CDR2 YSYEKL. The CDR3 is 14 residues long. CDR3 protein: CASSQVPFREMGDF. The CDR3 nucleotides read TGCGCCAGCAGCCAAGTTCCGTTTCGGGAAATGGGCGACTTC.

The rearrangement uses TRBV6-5 and TRBJ1-3; the D is unclear. Deletions cut 6 bases from V and 4 bases from J, with 13 bases between. The CDR3 loop spans 14 amino acids. Germline loops: CDR1 MNHEY, CDR2 SVGAGI. The chain's CDR3 is CASRTDPRGNTIYF. CDR3 nucleotides: TGTGCCAGCAGAACCGACCCGAGAGGAAACACCATATATTTT.

The chain couples TRBV25-1 to TRBJ1-1, with D possibly being TRBD1 (5 bases). V was pared by 5 bases and J by 2 bases, with 15 bases between. The germline CDR1 and CDR2 sequences are MGHDK and SYGVNS. CDR3 length: 15 residues. The CDR3 spells CASSYSGAHNTEAFF. The CDR3 region has the DNA TGTGCCAGCAGTTACTCCGGGGCCCATAACACTGAAGCTTTCTTT.

This sequence joins TRBV9 and TRBJ2-3; D may be TRBD1 (6 bases). The CDR3 is 14 residues long. V was clipped by 0 bases and J by 9 bases, with 14 bases between them. The germline gives CDR1 SGDLS, CDR2 YYNGEE. CDR3 loop: CASSVGRGLGTQYF. The CDR3 coding sequence is TGTGCCAGCAGCGTAGGCAGGGGCTTGGGGACGCAGTATTTT.